This T cell receptor (beta chain) was observed in a study of T cells in Graves' hyperthyroidism and ophthalmopathy. TCR beta CDR3 regions were amplified from RNA. With the HTBI primer set, the TCR CDR3 went through a first round of RT-PCR. One entry per CDR3 protein, called by TCRdb with MiXCR from the multiplex PCR reads. The sample lists about 320,000 distinct CDR3 sequences; over 15% were seen once. The germline V gene has CDR1 DFQATT and CDR2 SNEGSKA (reference sequence). Trimming took 6 bases from V and 4 from J, leaving 19 bases between them. The CDR3 consists of 15 residues. The sequence came from a young man with Graves' hyperthyroidism. The chain uses TRBV20-1 and TRBJ1-5, with unresolved D. Sample: blood. The CDR3, as DNA: TGCAGTGCCCCTGAAGGGATGGGTCGTAATCAGCCCCAGCATTTT. Translated, it gives CSAPEGMGRNQPQHF.